These 32 T cell receptor beta chains came from one sample sequenced in a study of blood T cell repertoires in COVID-19. Sequencing used immunoSEQ multiplex PCR; TCRdb keeps in-frame clones, though not all of them. The repertoire holds over 200,000 clones, with 70% to 90% as singletons. The specimen was PBMCs or T cells enriched from blood (not recorded which). These receptors were obtained from a woman in her forties or fifties in a cohort exposed to, infected with or recovered from COVID-19 (not recorded which).

This chain joins TRBV28 and TRBJ2-2; the match to TRBD2 covers 7 bases. V lost 6 bases and J lost 5; bases outside the gene matches: 6. The germline CDR1 and CDR2 sequences are MDHEN and SYDVKM. There are 14 residues in the CDR3. The CDR3 loop reads CASRVGGRTGELFF. The CDR3 DNA follows: TGTGCCAGCAGGGTTGGCGGGAGAACCGGGGAGCTGTTTTTT.

The genes are TRBV6-6 and TRBJ2-7; 9 positions match TRBD2. V lost 0 bases to trimming and J lost 7 bases; unmatched junction nucleotides: 10. Germline V gene data show CDR1 as MNHNY and CDR2 as SVGAGI (reference sequence). The CDR3 loop spans 16 amino acids. The CDR3 sequence: CASSYSTSGGTMEQYF. DNA of the CDR3: TGTGCCAGCAGTTACTCGACCAGCGGGGGGACTATGGAGCAGTACTTC.

This clone was picked up many times. This chain connects TRBV4-3 to TRBJ2-3; TRBD1 aligns across 8 bases. V trimming: 0 bases; J trimming: 4 bases; junction bases outside the gene matches: 3. Germline CDR1 reads LGHNA; CDR2 reads YSLEER. This CDR3 is built from 15 residues. CDR3 DNA sequence: TGCGCCAGCAGCCAAGACAGGGGGCCGGCAGATACGCAGTATTTT. It is translated as CASSQDRGPADTQYF.

Only one count was recorded for this clone. The V and J genes are TRBV5-1 and TRBJ2-3; 12 bases match TRBD2. Trimming cost V 0 bases and J 4 bases; bases outside gene matches: 6. CDR1 is SGHRS and CDR2 is YFSETQ in the germline V gene. This CDR3 has 17 residues. CDR3 sequence (DNA): TGCGCCAGCAGCTTGGCCGCTAGCGGGGGGGCAGCAGATACGCAGTATTTT. This sequence encodes CASSLAASGGAADTQYF.

The rearrangement joins TRBV4-1 to TRBJ1-4; TRBD1 aligns across 9 bases. Germline assignment: CDR1 MGHRA and CDR2 YSYEKL. V lost 0 bases, J lost 7 bases, and 3 bases stayed unmatched. This CDR3 has 15 residues. The CDR3 DNA sequence: TGCGCCAGCAGCCAAGATGGGACAGGGCTTGAAAAACTGTTTTTT. The encoded protein is CASSQDGTGLEKLFF.

The chain has TRBV14 and TRBJ1-1; D possibly corresponds to TRBD1 (5 bases). The V end lost 2 bases, the J end lost 1 base, and 5 bases lay between the germline ends. Germline V gives CDR1 SGHDN, CDR2 FVKESK. The CDR3 is 13 amino acids. The chain's CDR3 is CASSQQGNTEAFF. CDR3 DNA: TGTGCCAGCAGCCAACAGGGGAACACTGAAGCTTTCTTT.

The V gene is TRBV5-1, the J gene TRBJ1-1, with D possibly matching TRBD1 (5 bases). V was clipped by 4 bases and J by 6 bases, with 10 bases between them. The CDR3 contains 12 residues. Looked up from germline, CDR1 is SGHRS and CDR2 is YFSETQ. The CDR3 sequence: CASSLPGAEAFF. CDR3 DNA sequence: TGCGCCAGCAGCCTCCCGGGGGCTGAAGCTTTCTTT. Supplemented by reference TRBV5-1 and TRBJ1-1, the full variable domain reads KAGVTQTPRYLIKTRGQQVTLSCSPISGHRSVSWYQQTPGQGLQFLFEYFSETQRNKGNFPGRFSGRQFSNSRSEMNVSTLELGDSALYLCASSLPGAEAFFGQGTRLTVV.

The chain has TRBV5-1 and TRBJ1-4, with 10 bases matching TRBD1. This CDR3 is 14 amino acids long. Germline V lookup: CDR1 SGHRS, CDR2 YFSETQ. V shed 4 bases and J 12 bases; nucleotides not matched to a gene: 9. CDR3 nucleotides: TGCGCCAGCAGCACCGGGACAGGGGTACGGGAACTGTTTTTT. This codes for CASSTGTGVRELFF.

The rearrangement uses TRBV6-1 and TRBJ1-5, with 11 bases identical to TRBD1. The CDR3 has 18 residues. Per germline, CDR1 MNHNS and CDR2 SASEGT. The ends lost 4 bases at V and 0 bases at J; junction bases unmatched: 8. The CDR3 is CASSAGTGGFPSNQPQHF. In DNA, the CDR3 is TGTGCCAGCAGTGCCGGGACAGGGGGGTTTCCTAGCAATCAGCCCCAGCATTTT.

V and J are TRBV14 and TRBJ1-2; TRBD1 matches 12 bases. Germline values: CDR1 SGHDN, CDR2 FVKESK. With 4 bases clipped from V and 4 bases from J, the junction kept 7 bases outside the gene matches. The CDR3 spans 16 residues. The CDR3 sequence: CASSRRDRGRGYGYTF. DNA of the CDR3: TGTGCCAGCAGCCGGCGGGACAGGGGGCGAGGCTATGGCTACACCTTC.

V is TRBV7-9 and J is TRBJ1-6; D is unclear. Germline lookup yields CDR1 SEHNR and CDR2 FQNEAQ (reference sequence). This CDR3 has 15 amino acids. Trimming removed 4 bases from V and 0 bases from J, with 7 bases in between. In DNA, the CDR3 is TGTGCCAGCAGCTCGGGTAGCTCCTATAATTCACCCCTCCACTTT. As protein: CASSSGSSYNSPLHF. The whole variable domain, filled in from reference TRBV7-9 and TRBJ1-6, reads DTGVSQNPRHKITKRGQNVTFRCDPISEHNRLYWYRQTLGQGPEFLTYFQNEAQLEKSRLLSDRFSAERPKGSFSTLEIQRTEQGDSAMYLCASSSGSSYNSPLHFGNGTRLTVT.

The genes are TRBV19 and TRBJ1-2, with TRBD1 as a possible D gene (5 bases). CDR1 is LNHDA, CDR2 SQIVND, per germline (reference sequence). This CDR3 is 12 amino acids long. V was cut by 5 bases and J by 8 bases, with 12 bases left in between. The CDR3 bases are TGTGCCAGTAGTGCCGGGGACTGGGGCTACACCTTC. Protein sequence: CASSAGDWGYTF. Complete variable domain (other parts from reference TRBV19 and TRBJ1-2): DGGITQSPKYLFRKEGQNVTLSCEQNLNHDAMYWYRQDPGQGLRLIYYSQIVNDFQKGDIAEGYSVSREKKESFPLTVTSAQKNPTAFYLCASSAGDWGYTFGSGTRLTVV.

Worth noting for this clone: One junction end does not reproduce the germline sequence, and a read error may be involved. The J gene is TRBJ2-7, the V gene TRBV18, with D perhaps matching TRBD1 (5 bases). CDR3 length equals 13 residues. Germline V gene lookup returns CDR1 KGHSH and CDR2 LQKENI. This chain's CDR3 is CASLPTSGSEQYF. DNA for the CDR3: TGTGCCAGCTTACCAACCTCAGGGTCCGAGCAGTACTTC.

The chain carries TRBV30 and TRBJ1-1, with 7 bases fitting TRBD1. The CDR3 runs 15 residues. J lost 2 bases, V lost 3 bases, and 9 bases had no gene match. Germline-derived CDR1 and CDR2 are GTSNPN and SVGIG (reference sequence). CDR3 in DNA: TGTGCCTGGAGAACACTCGACAGGGCCAACACTGAAGCTTTCTTT. Amino acids: CAWRTLDRANTEAFF.

This sequence joins TRBV9 and TRBJ1-1, with D maybe TRBD1 (6 bases). The germline V gene encodes CDR1 SGDLS and CDR2 YYNGEE. The CDR3 covers 14 residues. Trimming pared 3 bases from V and 9 bases from J, leaving 18 bases between. The CDR3 here is CASSARSYDRKAFF. DNA for the CDR3: TGTGCCAGCAGCGCTCGTTCCTATGACAGGAAAGCTTTCTTT.

The DNA for the CDR3 is TGTGCCAGCAGTTACGGACAGAATAATCAGCCCCAGCATTTT. Translated, it gives CASSYGQNNQPQHF. J is TRBJ1-5 and V is TRBV6-5, with a weak D call TRBD1 (6 bases). CDR3 length equals 14 residues. The V and J ends lost 2 bases and 4 bases respectively, with 9 bases between them. From germline, CDR1 is MNHEY and CDR2 SVGAGI.

This clone was seen only once. V is TRBV5-1 and J is TRBJ2-1; 9 bases map to TRBD1. Germline assignment: CDR1 SGHRS and CDR2 YFSETQ. There are 15 residues in the CDR3. Trimming cost V 4 bases and J 2 bases; bases outside gene matches: 4. The CDR3 sequence is CASSRTGEPYNEQFF. The CDR3 DNA sequence: TGCGCCAGCAGCAGGACAGGGGAGCCCTACAATGAGCAGTTCTTC.

The genes are TRBV4-3 and TRBJ1-2, with a tentative D call TRBD1 (6 bases). CDR1 LGHNA and CDR2 YSLEER come from the germline V gene. The CDR3 contains 22 residues. With 0 bases removed from V and 5 bases from J, the gap between germline ends came to 34 bases. CDR3 bases: TGCGCCAGCAGCCAAGATCGGCCCCGTGGGATCGGACAGAACCTGTTGGCATATGGCTACACCTTC. This translates into CASSQDRPRGIGQNLLAYGYTF.

The V gene is TRBV27, the J gene TRBJ1-1, with D possibly being TRBD1 (5 bases). Looked up from germline, CDR1 is MNHEY and CDR2 is SMNVEV (reference sequence). Between the trimmed V and J ends, which lost 5 bases and 7 bases, there was a span of 14 bases. The CDR3 length is 13 residues. This chain's CDR3 is CASSPGHSGEAFF. CDR3 bases: TGTGCCAGCAGTCCCGGACATTCCGGTGAAGCTTTCTTT.

Only one count was recorded for this clone. The V call is TRBV2, the J call TRBJ2-7; 12 nucleotides line up with TRBD2. The germline V gene encodes CDR1 SNHLY and CDR2 FYNNEI. The CDR3 has 13 residues. With 10 bases clipped from V and 6 bases from J, the junction kept 7 bases outside the gene matches. In nucleotides, the CDR3 is TGTGCCATCCTAGCGGGGGGGCCTTCCGAGCAGTACTTC. Translated: CAILAGGPSEQYF.

The chain is built from TRBV7-3 and TRBJ2-2; tentatively, D is TRBD2 (7 bases). This CDR3 comprises 15 residues. V gave up 0 bases and J gave up 5 bases, with 10 bases separating them. The germline V gene has CDR1 SGHTA and CDR2 FQGTGA. Here the CDR3 DNA reads TGTGCCAGCAGCTTAACGGGGGGGCCTACCGGGGAGCTGTTTTTT. Protein: CASSLTGGPTGELFF.

The chain couples TRBV18 to TRBJ1-2, with D maybe TRBD1 (6 bases). Germline V gene lookup returns CDR1 KGHSH and CDR2 LQKENI. CDR3 size: 16 residues. Between the trimmed V and J ends, which lost 0 bases and 2 bases, there was a span of 13 bases. CDR3 DNA: TGTGCCAGCTCACCACCGAATAGAGGACAGAACTATGGCTACACCTTC. This gives the protein CASSPPNRGQNYGYTF.

V and J are TRBV11-2 and TRBJ2-5; D is possibly TRBD2 (5 bases). V gave up 1 base and J gave up 5 bases, with 11 bases separating them. Germline CDR1 SGHAT, CDR2 FQNNGV. The CDR3 has 14 residues. The DNA of the CDR3 is TGTGCCAGCAGCTTAGTCTCTCCGGGGGAGACCCAGTACTTC. Translating it yields CASSLVSPGETQYF.

In its sample, this clone was seen a few times. This sequence joins TRBV7-2 and TRBJ1-4; D unresolved. This CDR3 comprises 14 residues. Germline V gene lookup returns CDR1 SGHTA and CDR2 FQGNSA. V was clipped by 5 bases and J by 0 bases, with 7 bases between them. Written as DNA, the CDR3 is TGTGCCAGCAGCGCAGTGGCAACTAATGAAAAACTGTTTTTT. Residues: CASSAVATNEKLFF. The full variable domain, completed using reference TRBV7-2 and TRBJ1-4, is GAGVSQSPSNKVTEKGKDVELRCDPISGHTALYWYRQSLGQGLEFLIYFQGNSAPDKSGLPSDRFSAERTGGSVSTLTIQRTQQEDSAVYLCASSAVATNEKLFFGSGTQLSVL.

The gene calls are TRBV28 and TRBJ1-5; TRBD1 aligns across 7 bases. This CDR3 spans 14 amino acids. Germline-derived CDR1 and CDR2 are MDHEN and SYDVKM. The trim removed 6 bases at V and 7 bases at J, leaving 9 bases unmatched. The CDR3 nucleotides read TGTGCCAGCAGCCACAGGGGCGGCGGGCAGCCCCAGCATTTT. Its protein is CASSHRGGGQPQHF.

This chain joins TRBV19 and TRBJ1-3; D possibly corresponds to TRBD1 (5 bases). The V and J ends lost 8 bases and 0 bases respectively, with 11 bases between them. The CDR3 is 14 amino acids. CDR1 and CDR2 (germline): LNHDA, SQIVND (reference sequence). The CDR3 loop reads CASSSGNSGNTIYF. Written as DNA, the CDR3 is TGTGCCAGTTCGTCAGGGAACTCTGGAAACACCATATATTTT.

The chain is built from TRBV2 and TRBJ1-2, with D possibly being TRBD1 (6 bases). This CDR3 has 15 amino acids. Trimming removed 6 bases at V and 2 bases at J, with 16 bases between. Germline CDR1 reads SNHLY; CDR2 reads FYNNEI. The CDR3 DNA sequence: TGTGCCAGCAGCCTTACAGGGCTCCTAAACTATGGCTACACCTTC. This encodes CASSLTGLLNYGYTF.

The chain carries TRBV7-9 and TRBJ2-2; possibly TRBD2 for D (5 bases). The CDR3 totals 13 residues. Per the germline V gene, CDR1 is SEHNR and CDR2 is FQNEAQ (reference sequence). V shed 6 bases and J shed 4 bases, with 9 bases lying between them. CDR3 loop: CASSATSTGELFF. The CDR3 coding sequence is TGTGCCAGCAGTGCTACTAGCACCGGGGAGCTGTTTTTT. Based on the CDR3 plus reference TRBV7-9 and TRBJ2-2, the full variable domain is DTGVSQNPRHKITKRGQNVTFRCDPISEHNRLYWYRQTLGQGPEFLTYFQNEAQLEKSRLLSDRFSAERPKGSFSTLEIQRTEQGDSAMYLCASSATSTGELFFGEGSRLTVL.

V gene TRBV7-2 combines with J gene TRBJ2-3, with 7 bases that match TRBD1. CDR1 is SGHTA, CDR2 FQGNSA, per germline. This CDR3 region has 15 residues. The trim removed 2 bases at V and 4 bases at J, leaving 6 bases unmatched. The CDR3 here is CASSLLQGMADTQYF. For the CDR3, the DNA is TGTGCCAGCAGCTTACTACAGGGGATGGCAGATACGCAGTATTTT.

CDR3 amino acids: CASSFPGEKLFF. CDR3 coding DNA: TGTGCCAGCAGCTTCCCCGGTGAAAAACTGTTTTTT. V gene TRBV7-9 combines with J gene TRBJ1-4, with D unclear. With 3 bases removed from V and 7 bases from J, the gap between germline ends came to 6 bases. Germline V gene lookup returns CDR1 SEHNR and CDR2 FQNEAQ (reference sequence). CDR3 length: 12 residues.

The chain combines TRBV9 with TRBJ2-3; 7 bases fit TRBD2. This CDR3 has 15 amino acids. V shed 0 bases and J 5 bases; nucleotides not matched to a gene: 6. Germline loops: CDR1 SGDLS, CDR2 YYNGEE. The DNA of the CDR3 is TGTGCCAGCAGCGTAGATGCGGGGGTGGTAGATACGCAGTATTTT. Translating gives CASSVDAGVVDTQYF.

The chain joins TRBV29-1 to TRBJ2-3, with D possibly TRBD2 on 5 matching bases. Germline CDR1 reads SQVTM; CDR2 reads ANQGSEA. This CDR3 has 17 amino acids. With 3 bases removed from V and 2 bases from J, the gap between germline ends came to 21 bases. The chain's CDR3 is CSVDMPRSGRVTDTQYF. CDR3 bases: TGCAGCGTTGATATGCCCAGAAGCGGCCGAGTCACAGATACGCAGTATTTT.